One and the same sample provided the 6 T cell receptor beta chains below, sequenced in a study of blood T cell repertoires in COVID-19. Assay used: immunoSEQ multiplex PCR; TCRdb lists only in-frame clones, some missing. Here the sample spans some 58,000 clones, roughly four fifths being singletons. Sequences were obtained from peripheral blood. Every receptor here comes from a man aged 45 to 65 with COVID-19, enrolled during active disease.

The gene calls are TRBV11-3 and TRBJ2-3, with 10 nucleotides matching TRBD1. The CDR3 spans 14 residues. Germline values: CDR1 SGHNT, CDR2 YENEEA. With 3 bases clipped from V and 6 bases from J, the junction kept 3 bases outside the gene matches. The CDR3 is CASSLTGGADTQYF. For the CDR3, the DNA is TGTGCCAGCAGCTTGACAGGGGGCGCCGATACGCAGTATTTT.

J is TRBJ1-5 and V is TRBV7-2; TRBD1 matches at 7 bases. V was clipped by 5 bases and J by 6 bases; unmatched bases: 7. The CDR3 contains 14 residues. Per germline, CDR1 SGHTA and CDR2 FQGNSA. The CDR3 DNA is TGTGCCAGCAGCACACAGGGGCAGAGTCAGCCCCAGCATTTT. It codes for CASSTQGQSQPQHF.

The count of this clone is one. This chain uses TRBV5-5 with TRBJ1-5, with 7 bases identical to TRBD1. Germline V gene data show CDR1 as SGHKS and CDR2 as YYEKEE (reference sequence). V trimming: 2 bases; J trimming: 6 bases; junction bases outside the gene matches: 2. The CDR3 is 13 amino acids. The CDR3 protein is CASSLQGSQPQHF. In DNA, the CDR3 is TGTGCCAGCAGCTTACAGGGGAGTCAGCCCCAGCATTTT. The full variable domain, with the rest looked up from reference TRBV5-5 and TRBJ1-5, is DAGVTQSPTHLIKTRGQQVTLRCSPISGHKSVSWYQQVLGQGPQFIFQYYEKEERGRGNFPDRFSARQFPNYSSELNVNALLLGDSALYLCASSLQGSQPQHFGDGTRLSIL.

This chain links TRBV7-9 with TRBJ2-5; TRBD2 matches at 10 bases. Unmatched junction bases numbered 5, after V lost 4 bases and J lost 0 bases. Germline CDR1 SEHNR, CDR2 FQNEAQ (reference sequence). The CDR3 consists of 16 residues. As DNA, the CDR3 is TGTGCCAGCAGCTCGTTGCTAGCGGGAGACCAAGAGACCCAGTACTTC. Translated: CASSSLLAGDQETQYF.

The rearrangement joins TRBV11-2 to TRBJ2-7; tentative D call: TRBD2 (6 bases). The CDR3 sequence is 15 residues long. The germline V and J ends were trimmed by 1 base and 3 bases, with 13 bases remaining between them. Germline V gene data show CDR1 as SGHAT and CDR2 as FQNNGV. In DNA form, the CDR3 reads TGTGCCAGCAGCTTAGGTGCGGGACGGATCTACGAGCAGTACTTC. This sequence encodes CASSLGAGRIYEQYF.

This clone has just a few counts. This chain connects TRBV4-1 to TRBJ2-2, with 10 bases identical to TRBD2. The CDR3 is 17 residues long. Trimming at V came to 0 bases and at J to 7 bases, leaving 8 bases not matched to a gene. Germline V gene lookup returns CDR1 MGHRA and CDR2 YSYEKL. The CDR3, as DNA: TGCGCCAGCAGCCAAGATGAAGCGGGAGGGCATGTCGGGGAGCTGTTTTTT. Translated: CASSQDEAGGHVGELFF.